This TCR beta chain is drawn from a study of identical twins. Overall study results and limits: Conclusions came from cross-sectional statistical analysis, not from following the same donors. Abundant cord blood beta clonotypes carried fewer insertions; memory repertoires showed none.

This clonotype was picked up many times. Antigen: not known. TCRdb analysed the 5' RACE reads with MiXCR anew, one entry per CDR3 protein. The sample contains hundreds of thousands of distinct CDR3 sequences, 5.5% to 6.5% of which appear only once. V lost 4 bases and J lost 7, with 19 bases in between. This CDR3 comprises 16 residues. Looked up from germline, CDR1 is LGHNA and CDR2 is YNFKEQ. The sample comprised naive T cells sorted from blood. This chain links TRBV4-2 with TRBJ2-2, with a tentative D call TRBD2 (6 bases). The origin of this receptor is a man between 18 and 29 years old in good health. The CDR3 is CASSPNPGLQGGELFF. CDR3 sequence (DNA): TGTGCCAGCAGCCCGAACCCGGGACTCCAGGGCGGGGAGCTGTTTTTT.